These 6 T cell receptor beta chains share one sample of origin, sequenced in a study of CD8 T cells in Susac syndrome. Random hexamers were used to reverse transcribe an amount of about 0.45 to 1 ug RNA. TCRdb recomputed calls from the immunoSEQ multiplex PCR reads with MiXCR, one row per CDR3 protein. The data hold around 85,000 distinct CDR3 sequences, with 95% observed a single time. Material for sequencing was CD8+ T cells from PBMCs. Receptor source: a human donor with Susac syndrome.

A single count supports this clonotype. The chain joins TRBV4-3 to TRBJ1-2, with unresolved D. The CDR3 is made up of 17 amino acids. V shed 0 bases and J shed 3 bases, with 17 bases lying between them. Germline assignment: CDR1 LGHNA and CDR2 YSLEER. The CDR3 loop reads CASSQDHVDATYYGYTF. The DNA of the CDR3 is TGCGCCAGCAGCCAAGATCACGTCGACGCAACGTACTATGGCTACACCTTC.

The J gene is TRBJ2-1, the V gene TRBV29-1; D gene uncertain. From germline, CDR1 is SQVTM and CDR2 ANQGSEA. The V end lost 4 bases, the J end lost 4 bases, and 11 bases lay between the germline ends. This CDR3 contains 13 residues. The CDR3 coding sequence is TGCAGCGTTGTGACGGTGGGGTACAATGAGCAGTTCTTC. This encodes CSVVTVGYNEQFF.

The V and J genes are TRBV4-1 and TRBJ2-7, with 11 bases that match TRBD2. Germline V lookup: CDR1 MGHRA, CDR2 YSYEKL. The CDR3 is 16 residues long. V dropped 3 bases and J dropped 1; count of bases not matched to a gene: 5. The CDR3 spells CASSHLAGGSSYEQYF. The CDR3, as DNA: TGCGCCAGCAGCCATCTAGCGGGAGGTAGTTCCTACGAGCAGTACTTC.

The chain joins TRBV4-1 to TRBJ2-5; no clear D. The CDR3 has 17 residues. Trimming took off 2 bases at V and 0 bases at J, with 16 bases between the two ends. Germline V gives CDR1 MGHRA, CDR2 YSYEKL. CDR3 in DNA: TGCGCCAGCAGCCAAAAATACCCGCCTATAGACCAAGAGACCCAGTACTTC. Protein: CASSQKYPPIDQETQYF.

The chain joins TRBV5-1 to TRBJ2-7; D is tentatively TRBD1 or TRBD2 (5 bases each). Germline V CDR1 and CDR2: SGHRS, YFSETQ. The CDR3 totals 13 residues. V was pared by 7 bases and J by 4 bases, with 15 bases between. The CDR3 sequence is CASHQPGRYEQYF. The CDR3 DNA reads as TGCGCCAGCCATCAACCGGGACGTTACGAGCAGTACTTC.

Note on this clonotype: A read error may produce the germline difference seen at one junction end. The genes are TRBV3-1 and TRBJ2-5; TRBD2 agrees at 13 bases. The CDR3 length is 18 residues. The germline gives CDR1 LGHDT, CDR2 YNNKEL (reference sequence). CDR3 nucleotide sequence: TGTGCCAGCAACCAACTAGCGGGAGGGGGCCCGTACCAAGAGACCCAGTACTTC. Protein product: CASNQLAGGGPYQETQYF.